This T cell receptor (beta chain) was retrieved from a study of control samples from healthy donors and cancer patients. Only in-frame clones appear in the TCRdb table, and some are missing; sequencing was by immunoSEQ multiplex PCR. The sample consists of tens of thousands of clones, roughly 87% of them appearing once. V was cut by 5 bases and J by 1 base, with 14 bases left in between. The CDR3 sequence is 14 residues long. Per the germline V gene, CDR1 is SQVTM and CDR2 is ANQGSEA. This sequence was found in a woman aged 50 to 60 in good health. V gene TRBV29-1 combines with J gene TRBJ1-1; no definite D call. Sequencing was performed on blood. The CDR3 nucleotides are TGCAGCGTTCTAGCCGGGAAAAGGAACACTGAAGCTTTCTTT. It yields the protein CSVLAGKRNTEAFF.